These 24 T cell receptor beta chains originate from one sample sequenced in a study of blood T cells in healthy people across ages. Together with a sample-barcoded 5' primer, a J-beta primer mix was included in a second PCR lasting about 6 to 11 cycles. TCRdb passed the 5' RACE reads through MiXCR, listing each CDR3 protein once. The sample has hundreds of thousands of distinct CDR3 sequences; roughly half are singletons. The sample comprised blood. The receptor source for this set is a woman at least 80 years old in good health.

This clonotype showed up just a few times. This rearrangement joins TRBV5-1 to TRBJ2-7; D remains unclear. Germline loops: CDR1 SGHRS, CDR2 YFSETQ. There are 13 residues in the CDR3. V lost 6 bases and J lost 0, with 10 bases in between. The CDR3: CASTHEDSYEQYF. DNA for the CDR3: TGCGCCAGCACCCATGAGGACTCCTACGAGCAGTACTTC.

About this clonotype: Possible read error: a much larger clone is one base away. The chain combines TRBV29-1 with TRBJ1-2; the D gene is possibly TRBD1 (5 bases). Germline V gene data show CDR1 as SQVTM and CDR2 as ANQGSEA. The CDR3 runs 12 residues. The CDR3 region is CALRDGNYGYTF. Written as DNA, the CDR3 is TGCGCCCTCCGGGACGGCAACTATGGCTACACCTTC.

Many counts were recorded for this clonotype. This CDR3 is CASSLSQGSYNEQFF. CDR3 DNA: TGTGCCAGCAGCTTAAGTCAGGGATCCTACAATGAGCAGTTCTTC. The V and J genes are TRBV7-9 and TRBJ2-1, with D perhaps TRBD1 (5 bases). The germline gives CDR1 SEHNR, CDR2 FQNEAQ (reference sequence). The V gene lost 2 bases and the J gene lost 1 base, with 9 bases spanning the gap. The CDR3 runs to 15 residues.

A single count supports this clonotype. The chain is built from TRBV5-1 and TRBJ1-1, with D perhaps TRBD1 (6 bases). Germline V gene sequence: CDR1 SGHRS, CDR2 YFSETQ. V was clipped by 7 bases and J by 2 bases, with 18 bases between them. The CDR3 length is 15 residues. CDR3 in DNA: TGCGCCAGCCACAGGGAGATCCCCACAAACACTGAAGCTTTCTTT. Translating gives CASHREIPTNTEAFF.

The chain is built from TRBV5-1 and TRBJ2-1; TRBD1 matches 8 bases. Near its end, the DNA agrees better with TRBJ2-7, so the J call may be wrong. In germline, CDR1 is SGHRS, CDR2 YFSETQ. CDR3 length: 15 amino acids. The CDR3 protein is CASSPGQVSYNEQYF. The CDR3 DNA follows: TGCGCCAGCAGCCCGGGACAGGTCTCCTACAATGAGCAGTACTTC.

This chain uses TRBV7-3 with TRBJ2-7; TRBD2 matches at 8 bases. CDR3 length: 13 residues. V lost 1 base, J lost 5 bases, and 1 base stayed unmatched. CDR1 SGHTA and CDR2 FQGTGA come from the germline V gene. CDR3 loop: CASSLRRGDEQYF. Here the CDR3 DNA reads TGTGCCAGCAGCTTAAGGCGGGGGGACGAGCAGTACTTC.

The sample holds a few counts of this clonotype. The CDR3 protein is CASAVGETEAFF. DNA for the CDR3: TGTGCCAGCGCTGTAGGGGAAACTGAAGCTTTCTTT. V and J are TRBV6-1 and TRBJ1-1; D perhaps matches TRBD1 (5 bases). The V and J ends lost 8 bases and 5 bases respectively, with 12 bases between them. CDR1 MNHNS and CDR2 SASEGT come from the germline V gene. CDR3 length equals 12 residues.

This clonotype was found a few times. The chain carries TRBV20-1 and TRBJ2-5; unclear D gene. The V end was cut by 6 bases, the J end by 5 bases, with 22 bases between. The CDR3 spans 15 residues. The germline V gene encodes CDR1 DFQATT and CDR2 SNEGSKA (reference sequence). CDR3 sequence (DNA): TGCAGTGCGTCGGAGCAGGAGCGCGTGGTTGAGACCCAGTACTTC. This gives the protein CSASEQERVVETQYF.

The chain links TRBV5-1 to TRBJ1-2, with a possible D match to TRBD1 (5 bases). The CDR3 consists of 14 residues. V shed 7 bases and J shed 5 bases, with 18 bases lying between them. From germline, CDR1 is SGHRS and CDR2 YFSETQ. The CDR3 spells CASSGHLYLYGYTF. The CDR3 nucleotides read TGCGCCAGCTCCGGACACCTTTATCTATATGGCTACACCTTC.

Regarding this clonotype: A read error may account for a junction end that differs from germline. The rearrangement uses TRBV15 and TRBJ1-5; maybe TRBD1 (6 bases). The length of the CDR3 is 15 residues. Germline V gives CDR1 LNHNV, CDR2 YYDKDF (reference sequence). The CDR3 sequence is CATSRDARGNQPQHF. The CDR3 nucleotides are TGCGCCACCAGCAGAGATGCCAGGGGAAATCAGCCCCAGCATTTT. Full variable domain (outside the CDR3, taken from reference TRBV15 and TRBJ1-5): DAMVIQNPRYQVTQFGKPVTLSCSQTLNHNVMYWYQQKSSQAPKLLFHYYDKDFNNEADTPDNFQSRRPNTSFCFLDIRSPGLGDTAMYLCATSRDARGNQPQHFGDGTRLSIL.

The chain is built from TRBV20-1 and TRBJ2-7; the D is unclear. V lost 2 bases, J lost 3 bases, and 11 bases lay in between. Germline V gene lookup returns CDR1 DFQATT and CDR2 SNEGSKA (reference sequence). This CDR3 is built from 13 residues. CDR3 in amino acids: CSARLERLYEQYF. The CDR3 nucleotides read TGCAGTGCTAGATTGGAGCGCCTCTACGAGCAGTACTTC.

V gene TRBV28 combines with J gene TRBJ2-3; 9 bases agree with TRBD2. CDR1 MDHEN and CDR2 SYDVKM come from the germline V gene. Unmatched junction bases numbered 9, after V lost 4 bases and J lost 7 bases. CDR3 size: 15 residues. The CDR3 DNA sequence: TGTGCCAGCAGTTCATCGAGGACTAGCGACCATACGCAGTATTTT. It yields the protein CASSSSRTSDHTQYF.

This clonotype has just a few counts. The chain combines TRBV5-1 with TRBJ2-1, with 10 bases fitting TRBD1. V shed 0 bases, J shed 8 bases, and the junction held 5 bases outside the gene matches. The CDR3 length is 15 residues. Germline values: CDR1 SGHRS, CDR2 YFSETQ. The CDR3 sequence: CASSLGTGGSHEQFF. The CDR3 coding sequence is TGCGCCAGCAGCTTGGGGACAGGGGGGTCCCATGAGCAGTTCTTC.

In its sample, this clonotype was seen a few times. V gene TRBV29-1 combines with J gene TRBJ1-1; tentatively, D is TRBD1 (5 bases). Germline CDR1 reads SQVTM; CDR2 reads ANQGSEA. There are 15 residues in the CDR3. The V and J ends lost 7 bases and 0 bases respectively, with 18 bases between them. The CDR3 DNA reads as TGCAGCGGCCTAAAGGGGACCGAAATGAACACTGAAGCTTTCTTT. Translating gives CSGLKGTEMNTEAFF.

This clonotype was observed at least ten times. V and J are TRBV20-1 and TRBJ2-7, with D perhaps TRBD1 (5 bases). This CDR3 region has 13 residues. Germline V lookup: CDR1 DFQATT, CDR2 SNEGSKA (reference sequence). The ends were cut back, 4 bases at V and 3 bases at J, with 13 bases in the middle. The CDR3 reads CSATLTRGYEQYF. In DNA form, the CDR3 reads TGCAGTGCTACCCTCACAAGGGGCTACGAGCAGTACTTC.

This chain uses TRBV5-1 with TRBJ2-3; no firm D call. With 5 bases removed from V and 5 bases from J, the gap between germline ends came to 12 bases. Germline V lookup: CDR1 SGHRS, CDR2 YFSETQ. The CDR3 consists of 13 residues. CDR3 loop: CASRVDVLDTQYF. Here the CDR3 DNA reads TGCGCCAGCAGGGTTGATGTCCTAGATACGCAGTATTTT.

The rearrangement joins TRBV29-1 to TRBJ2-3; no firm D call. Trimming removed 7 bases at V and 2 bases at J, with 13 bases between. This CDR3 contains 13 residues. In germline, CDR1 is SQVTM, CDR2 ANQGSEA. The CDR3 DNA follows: TGCAGCGGGGCGAGGATCCTCACAGATACGCAGTATTTT. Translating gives CSGARILTDTQYF.

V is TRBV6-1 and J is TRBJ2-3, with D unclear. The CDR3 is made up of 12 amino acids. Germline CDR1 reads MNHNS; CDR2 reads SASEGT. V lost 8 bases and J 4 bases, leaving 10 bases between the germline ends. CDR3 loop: CASGERADTQYF. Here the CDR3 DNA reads TGTGCCAGCGGAGAAAGAGCAGATACGCAGTATTTT.

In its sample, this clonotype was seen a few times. Here the CDR3 DNA reads TGCAGTGCTAGACGCAGGGAAGATAGGCCCCAGCATTTT. This gives the protein CSARRREDRPQHF. The chain uses TRBV20-1 and TRBJ1-5; tentative D call: TRBD1 (5 bases). Between the trimmed V and J ends, which lost 2 bases and 9 bases, there was a span of 14 bases. This CDR3 contains 13 residues. The germline gives CDR1 DFQATT, CDR2 SNEGSKA (reference sequence).

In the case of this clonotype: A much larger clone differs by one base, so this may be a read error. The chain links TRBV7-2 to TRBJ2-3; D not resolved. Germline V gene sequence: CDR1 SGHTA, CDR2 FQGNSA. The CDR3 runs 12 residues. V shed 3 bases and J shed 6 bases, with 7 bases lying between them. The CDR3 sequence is CASSFSSDTQYF. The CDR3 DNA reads TGTGCCAGCAGCTTTTCCTCCGATACGCAGTATTTT.

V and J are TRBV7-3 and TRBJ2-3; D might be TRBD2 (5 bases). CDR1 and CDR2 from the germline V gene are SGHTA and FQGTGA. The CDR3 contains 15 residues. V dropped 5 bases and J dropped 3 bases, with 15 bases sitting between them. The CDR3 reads CASSPDYARTDTQYF. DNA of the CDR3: TGTGCCAGCAGCCCCGACTACGCGAGAACAGATACGCAGTATTTT.

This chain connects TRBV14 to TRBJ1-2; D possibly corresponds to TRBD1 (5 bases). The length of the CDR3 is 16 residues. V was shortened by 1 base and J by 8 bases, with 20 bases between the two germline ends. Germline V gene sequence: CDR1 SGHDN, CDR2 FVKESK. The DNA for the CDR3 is TGTGCCAGCAGCCAAGTCGACCAGGGAGGCTCGTGGGGCTACACCTTC. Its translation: CASSQVDQGGSWGYTF.

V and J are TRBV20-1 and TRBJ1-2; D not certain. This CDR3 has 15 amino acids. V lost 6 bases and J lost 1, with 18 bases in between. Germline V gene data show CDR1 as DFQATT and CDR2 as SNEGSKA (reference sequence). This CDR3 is CSASGPKRVNYGYTF. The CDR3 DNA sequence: TGCAGTGCCTCAGGACCCAAACGAGTTAACTATGGCTACACCTTC.

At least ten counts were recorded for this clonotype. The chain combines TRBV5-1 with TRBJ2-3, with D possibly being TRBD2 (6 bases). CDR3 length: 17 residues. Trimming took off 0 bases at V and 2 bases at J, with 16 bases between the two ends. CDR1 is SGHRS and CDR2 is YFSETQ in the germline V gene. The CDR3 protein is CASSLGVPAGYTDTQYF. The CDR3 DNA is TGCGCCAGCAGCTTGGGGGTACCAGCGGGCTACACAGATACGCAGTATTTT.